The 18 T cell receptor beta chains in this list originate from one sample, sequenced in a study of cytotoxic CD8 clonotypes in ibrutinib-treated CLL. The protocol was immunoSEQ multiplex PCR, while the TCRdb copy is restricted to in-frame clones and leaves out a portion. The data hold a few thousand clones, with around 83% observed a single time. The sequenced sample was PBMCs, obtained before ibrutinib treatment. Receptors were obtained from a human donor with chronic lymphocytic leukemia.

The chain joins TRBV6-1 to TRBJ2-7, with a tentative D call TRBD2 (6 bases). V was trimmed by 8 bases and J by 5 bases, leaving 10 bases between them. Germline assignment: CDR1 MNHNS and CDR2 SASEGT. This CDR3 comprises 11 residues. In nucleotides, the CDR3 is TGTGCCAGCGGGTGGACTAACGAGCAGTACTTC. The encoded protein is CASGWTNEQYF.

The table lists this clone with a count of one. The gene calls are TRBV5-1 and TRBJ2-3, with D unclear. This CDR3 region has 16 residues. CDR1 is SGHRS and CDR2 is YFSETQ in the germline V gene. V dropped 0 bases and J dropped 1 base, with 12 bases sitting between them. The CDR3 sequence is CASSLATDPRTDTQYF. Written as DNA, the CDR3 is TGCGCCAGCAGCTTGGCCACGGACCCGCGCACAGATACGCAGTATTTT.

This chain uses TRBV6-1 with TRBJ2-7; TRBD2 is a possible D gene (5 bases). The germline V gene encodes CDR1 MNHNS and CDR2 SASEGT. The CDR3 consists of 13 residues. V shed 3 bases and J shed 3 bases, with 9 bases lying between them. The chain's CDR3 is CASSENGSYEQYF. CDR3 in DNA: TGTGCCAGCAGTGAGAATGGGAGCTACGAGCAGTACTTC.

A note on this clone: The likely explanation is a read error, given a far larger clone one base away. Other DNA sequences from this sample encode an identical CDR3 as well. The chain uses TRBV5-1 and TRBJ2-7, with TRBD2 identical over 16 bases. This CDR3 has 22 amino acids. Germline CDR1 SGHRS, CDR2 YFSETQ. Trimming at V came to 3 bases and at J to 2 bases, leaving 20 bases not matched to a gene. The CDR3 nucleotides are TGCGCCAGCAGCTCCTGGGGTAGCCGGACGGGACTAGCGGGGGGGACAACCTACGAGCAGTACTTC. Protein sequence: CASSSWGSRTGLAGGTTYEQYF.

This chain links TRBV25-1 with TRBJ2-5; the D gene is possibly TRBD1 (6 bases). The CDR3 totals 15 residues. The V gene's germline CDR1 is MGHDK and CDR2 SYGVNS. The V gene lost 3 bases and the J gene lost 4 bases, with 15 bases spanning the gap. CDR3 protein: CASSEATGPAETQYF. The CDR3 region has the DNA TGTGCCAGCAGTGAGGCCACAGGGCCGGCAGAGACCCAGTACTTC.

A single count supports this clone. The V and J genes are TRBV7-9 and TRBJ2-2; weak D call: TRBD1 (5 bases). Trimming took 5 bases from V and 0 from J, leaving 10 bases between them. The CDR3 sequence is 15 residues long. Germline CDR1 and CDR2: SEHNR and FQNEAQ (reference sequence). CDR3 bases: TGTGCCAGCAGCCCGCAGGGTTCGAACACCGGGGAGCTGTTTTTT. It yields the protein CASSPQGSNTGELFF.

V usage is TRBV7-8 and J usage is TRBJ1-1, with 10 nucleotides matching TRBD1. V trimming: 5 bases; J trimming: 4 bases; junction bases outside the gene matches: 4. Germline loops: CDR1 SGHVS, CDR2 FQNEAQ. The CDR3 length is 14 residues. The chain's CDR3 is CASSPGQGLTEAFF. CDR3 sequence (DNA): TGTGCCAGCAGCCCGGGACAGGGGCTCACTGAAGCTTTCTTT.

A remark on this clone: Since a far larger clone is one base different, this is likely a read error. The chain employs TRBV5-1 and TRBJ2-5; 16 bases map to TRBD2. Matching the DNA end better, TRBJ2-7 makes the J call doubtful. Germline V gene sequence: CDR1 SGHRS, CDR2 YFSETQ. CDR3 length equals 22 residues. The CDR3 DNA is TGCGCCAGCAGCTCCTGGGGGAGCCGTACGGGACTAGCGGGGGGGACAACCTACGAGCAGTACTTC. It specifies CASSSWGSRTGLAGGTTYEQYF.

This clone was found a few times. The V call is TRBV27, the J call TRBJ2-4, with D tentatively TRBD1 (5 bases). Germline V gives CDR1 MNHEY, CDR2 SMNVEV (reference sequence). This CDR3 has 14 residues. Deletions cut 8 bases from V and 4 bases from J, with 15 bases between. The CDR3 nucleotides are TGTGCCAGCGCGACGGAAAGGGGAAAAAACATTCAGTACTTC. This codes for CASATERGKNIQYF.

CDR3: CASSLTGMRQPQHF. DNA for the CDR3: TGTGCCAGCAGCCTGACAGGGATGAGACAGCCCCAGCATTTT. The chain is built from TRBV28 and TRBJ1-5; 7 nucleotides agree with TRBD1. The CDR3 spans 14 residues. Germline V lookup: CDR1 MDHEN, CDR2 SYDVKM. The V and J ends lost 6 bases and 7 bases, in that order; junction bases with no gene match: 9.

The CDR3 DNA reads as TGTGCCAGCACCGGGGGAGAAGAGACCCAGTACTTC. This encodes CASTGGEETQYF. The chain joins TRBV2 to TRBJ2-5, with TRBD2 as a possible D gene (6 bases). The V gene lost 7 bases and the J gene lost 3 bases, with 9 bases spanning the gap. In germline, CDR1 is SNHLY, CDR2 FYNNEI. There are 12 residues in the CDR3.

This clone was recorded once. The CDR3 spells CASSLAAGSTGELFF. The CDR3 DNA reads as TGCGCCAGCAGCTTGGCGGCAGGGTCTACCGGGGAGCTGTTTTTT. The rearrangement joins TRBV5-1 to TRBJ2-2; D might be TRBD1 (5 bases). The CDR3 runs 15 residues. From germline, CDR1 is SGHRS and CDR2 YFSETQ. V was pared by 0 bases and J by 5 bases, with 11 bases between.

The V gene is TRBV2, the J gene TRBJ2-2; D might be TRBD2 (6 bases). Germline CDR1 and CDR2: SNHLY and FYNNEI. Trimming stripped 0 bases from V and 7 bases from J, with 9 bases between. This CDR3 spans 14 amino acids. The CDR3 here is CASSEARGGGELFF. CDR3 sequence (DNA): TGTGCCAGCAGTGAAGCGAGGGGAGGCGGGGAGCTGTTTTTT.

V usage is TRBV5-4 and J usage is TRBJ2-7; D is ambiguous. CDR1 SGHNT and CDR2 YYREEE come from the germline V gene (reference sequence). The CDR3 loop spans 15 amino acids. V shed 0 bases and J shed 7 bases, with 17 bases lying between them. DNA for the CDR3: TGTGCCAGCAGCTTGGGTAGTGACCCCCAGCAGGAGCAGTACTTC. Amino acid sequence: CASSLGSDPQQEQYF.

The chain couples TRBV11-1 to TRBJ2-3, with 9 bases matching TRBD1. The germline gives CDR1 SGHAT, CDR2 FQDESV (reference sequence). The CDR3 contains 16 residues. V lost 5 bases and J lost 3; bases outside the gene matches: 9. For the CDR3, the DNA is TGTGCCAGCAGCACTACAGGGGGCGTTGGGACAGATACGCAGTATTTT. This translates into CASSTTGGVGTDTQYF.

The chain carries TRBV9 and TRBJ1-3, with D unclear. The germline gives CDR1 SGDLS, CDR2 YYNGEE. This CDR3 region has 17 residues. Trimming left V 0 bases short and J 0 bases short, with 13 bases between. In DNA form, the CDR3 reads TGTGCCAGCAGCGTAGAAATCTGGTCAGACTCTGGAAACACCATATATTTT. It specifies CASSVEIWSDSGNTIYF.

This clone was detected only a few times. The chain uses TRBV10-1 and TRBJ2-1, with D maybe TRBD2 (6 bases). The V and J ends lost 3 bases and 6 bases respectively, with 12 bases between them. This CDR3 comprises 14 residues. Germline CDR1 WNHNN, CDR2 SYGVQD (reference sequence). The DNA of the CDR3 is TGCGCCAGCAGTGACGGGGGTTCGGGCAATGAGCAGTTCTTC. Residues: CASSDGGSGNEQFF.

This clone was seen more than once but under ten times. V and J are TRBV2 and TRBJ2-5, with a possible D match to TRBD2 (5 bases). V dropped 1 base and J dropped 2 bases, with 17 bases sitting between them. CDR1 and CDR2 (germline): SNHLY, FYNNEI. The CDR3 has 17 residues. As DNA, the CDR3 is TGTGCCAGCAGTGAAGGAGAAATTTCGGGATTTCAAGAGACCCAGTACTTC. Its translation is CASSEGEISGFQETQYF. The full variable domain, in which reference TRBV2 and TRBJ2-5 provide the parts outside the CDR3, is EPEVTQTPSHQVTQMGQEVILRCVPISNHLYFYWYRQILGQKVEFLVSFYNNEISEKSEIFDDQFSVERPDGSNFTLKIRSTKLEDSAMYFCASSEGEISGFQETQYFGPGTRLLVL.